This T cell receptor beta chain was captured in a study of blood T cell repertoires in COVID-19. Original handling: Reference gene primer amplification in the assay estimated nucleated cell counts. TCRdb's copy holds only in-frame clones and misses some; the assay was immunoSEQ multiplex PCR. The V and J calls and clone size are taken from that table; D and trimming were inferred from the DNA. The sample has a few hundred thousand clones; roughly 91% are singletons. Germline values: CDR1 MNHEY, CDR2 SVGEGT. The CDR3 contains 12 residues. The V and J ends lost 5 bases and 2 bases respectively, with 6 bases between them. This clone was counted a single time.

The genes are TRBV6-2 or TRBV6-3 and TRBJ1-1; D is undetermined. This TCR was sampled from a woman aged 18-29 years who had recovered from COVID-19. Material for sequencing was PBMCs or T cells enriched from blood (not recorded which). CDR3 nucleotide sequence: TGTGCCAGCAGTCGCGCTAACACTGAAGCTTTCTTT. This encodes CASSRANTEAFF.